The rows below give T cell receptor beta chains drawn from one sample of a study of cytomegalovirus exposure and HLA in healthy donors. TCRdb's copy holds only in-frame clones and misses some; the assay was immunoSEQ multiplex PCR. Among fewer than 70,000 clones, 75% to 90% were seen once, and the ten largest hold roughly 3.5%. Input material: PBMCs. These receptors were collected from a woman aged 40 to 49 in good health and CMV-seronegative. CDR3s include the opening cysteine and the closing phenylalanine or tryptophan. The D gene is left open where the match is weak. Rows give clone size only sometimes, using once, few, many, or a class for an expanded clone.

V gene	D gene	J gene	clone size	CDR3 length	CDR3 protein	CDR3 DNA
TRBV4-1	.	TRBJ1-3	.	18	CASRHIDLRAGAGNTIYF	TGCGCCAGCAGACATATCGACCTCCGGGCGGGGGCTGGAAACACCATATATTTT
TRBV2	.	TRBJ2-1	once	15	CASSGGEGVISGQFF	TGTGCCAGCAGTGGTGGGGAGGGGGTTATCAGCGGGCAGTTCTTC
TRBV7-7	TRBD2	TRBJ2-2	.	17	CASSPNMRGGSVGELFF	TGTGCCAGCAGCCCAAATATGAGGGGCGGGAGCGTCGGGGAGCTGTTTTTT
TRBV6-6	TRBD2	TRBJ2-1	.	15	CASSYSSSGRAEQFF	TGTGCCAGCAGTTACTCATCTAGCGGGAGGGCCGAGCAGTTCTTC
TRBV4-1	TRBD2	TRBJ2-1	few	18	CASSQIDMGLAGYNEQFF	TGCGCCAGCAGCCAAATCGATATGGGACTAGCGGGATACAATGAGCAGTTCTTC
TRBV5-1	.	TRBJ2-5	.	15	CASSLEGASLETQYF	TGCGCCAGCAGCTTGGAAGGGGCGAGTCTCGAGACCCAGTACTTC
TRBV28	.	TRBJ1-1	.	15	CASSLVAGVNTEAFF	TGTGCCAGCAGTTTGGTGGCGGGGGTGAACACTGAAGCTTTCTTT
TRBV5-1	.	TRBJ1-1	.	16	CASSLGGAGRYTEAFF	TGCGCCAGCAGCTTAGGGGGGGCCGGAAGGTACACTGAAGCTTTCTTT
TRBV10-1	.	TRBJ2-1	.	14	CATVGPHSYNEQFF	TGCGCCACGGTCGGTCCCCACTCCTACAATGAGCAGTTCTTC
TRBV6-5	TRBD1	TRBJ2-4	.	15	CASRGTGAGKNIQYF	TGTGCCAGCAGGGGAACAGGGGCGGGCAAAAACATTCAGTACTTC
TRBV27	.	TRBJ2-5	few	17	CASSLSRPNTEWETQYF	TGTGCCAGCAGTTTGTCCAGGCCTAACACTGAGTGGGAGACCCAGTACTTC
TRBV7-9	TRBD1	TRBJ1-5	.	12	CASNRGSQPQHF	TGTGCCAGCAACAGGGGGAGTCAGCCCCAGCATTTT
TRBV5-1	.	TRBJ2-2	.	16	CASSLTRGSYTGELFF	TGCGCCAGCAGCTTGACCCGCGGTTCTTACACCGGGGAGCTGTTTTTT
TRBV29-1	.	TRBJ1-5	.	13	CSATDSLKQPQHF	TGCAGCGCCACCGACAGCCTAAAACAGCCCCAGCATTTT
TRBV27	TRBD1	TRBJ2-7	.	15	CASSTLGQGNYEQYF	TGTGCCAGCAGTACCCTCGGACAGGGCAACTACGAGCAGTACTTC
TRBV19	TRBD1	TRBJ1-1	.	16	CASSFRYRGSYTEAFF	TGTGCCAGTAGTTTCAGATACAGGGGGAGCTACACTGAAGCTTTCTTT
TRBV6-5	.	TRBJ1-1	.	14	CASSRLTGRIEAFF	TGTGCCAGCAGTAGACTAACCGGGAGGATTGAAGCTTTCTTT
TRBV28	TRBD2	TRBJ2-7	.	16	CASSSLASGQENEQYF	TGTGCCAGCAGTAGCCTCGCTAGCGGGCAAGAAAACGAGCAGTACTTC
TRBV28	TRBD2	TRBJ2-3	few	17	CASSSHRLAASTDTQYF	TGTGCCAGCAGTTCCCACCGACTAGCGGCTAGCACAGATACGCAGTATTTT
TRBV27	.	TRBJ2-2	.	15	CASSPRQTFDRELFF	TGTGCCAGCAGTCCCCGACAGACTTTTGATCGGGAGCTGTTTTTT
TRBV27	.	TRBJ2-1	.	16	CASSTPKRSSYNEQFF	TGTGCCAGCAGTACCCCTAAGCGAAGCTCCTACAATGAGCAGTTCTTC
TRBV2	TRBD1	TRBJ2-6	.	17	CASRGTGGAGGANVLTF	TGTGCCAGCAGGGGGACAGGGGGCGCGGGAGGGGCCAACGTCCTGACTTTC
TRBV5-6	TRBD1	TRBJ2-6	.	17	CASSPRDSLSGANVLTF	TGTGCCAGCAGCCCAAGGGACAGCCTCTCTGGGGCCAACGTCCTGACTTTC
TRBV7-3	.	TRBJ2-2	.	16	CASSLIPPPDTGELFF	TGTGCCAGCAGCTTAATTCCACCGCCGGACACCGGGGAGCTGTTTTTT
TRBV7-9	TRBD1	TRBJ1-5	.	14	CASSSTGGNQPQHF	TGTGCCAGCAGCTCGACAGGGGGGAATCAGCCCCAGCATTTT
TRBV28	.	TRBJ2-7	.	13	CASTFLGQSEQYF	TGTGCCAGCACCTTCCTCGGACAGAGCGAGCAGTACTTC